This TCR beta chain was documented in a study of T cell repertoires in cytomegalovirus infection. Trimming cost V 4 bases and J 6 bases, with 7 bases left between them. This CDR3 has 12 residues. Each CDR3 protein is one row after TCRdb ran MiXCR on the reads. The profile covers a few hundred thousand distinct CDR3 sequences, with 9.1% appearing a single time and approximately 15% taken by the ten largest. There are many counts of this clonotype. The source material was PBMCs. The chain has TRBV12-3 or TRBV12-4 and TRBJ2-1; possibly TRBD2 for D (6 bases). The clonotype was recovered from a human donor in good health (CMV status not recorded). Some clones in this sample may be carry-over from other donors' samples. DNA of the CDR3: TGTGCCAGCAGTTCGACTAGCAATGAGCAGTTCTTC. Translation gives CASSSTSNEQFF.